What follows describes a single T cell receptor (beta chain). In germline, CDR1 is SGDLS, CDR2 YYNGEE. Trimming removed 0 bases from V and 2 bases from J, with 5 bases in between. The CDR3 has 13 amino acids. Study processing details: The authors estimated nucleated cell counts from reference gene primer amplification. Assay used: immunoSEQ multiplex PCR; TCRdb lists only in-frame clones, some missing. V and J calls plus clone size are reproduced from that table; the DNA served to infer D and trimming. Here the sample spans about 54,000 clones, less than 95% being singletons. These data are taken from a study of blood T cell repertoires in COVID-19.

The receptor was derived from a woman between 40 and 55 years old with active COVID-19. The chain couples TRBV9 to TRBJ1-2, with D hard to call. Specimen: peripheral blood. CDR3 DNA: TGTGCCAGCAGCGTAGTTCAAAACTATGGCTACACCTTC. It is translated as CASSVVQNYGYTF.